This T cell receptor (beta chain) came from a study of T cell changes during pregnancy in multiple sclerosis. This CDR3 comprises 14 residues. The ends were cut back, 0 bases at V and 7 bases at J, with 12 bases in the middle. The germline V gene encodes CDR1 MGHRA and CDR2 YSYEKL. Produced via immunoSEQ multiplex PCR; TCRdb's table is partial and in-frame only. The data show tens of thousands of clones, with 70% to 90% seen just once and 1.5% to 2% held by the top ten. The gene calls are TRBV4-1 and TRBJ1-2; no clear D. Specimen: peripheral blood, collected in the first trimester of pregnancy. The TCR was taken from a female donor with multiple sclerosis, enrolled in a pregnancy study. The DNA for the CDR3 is TGCGCCAGCAGCCAAGAACGGGGAAGGGTTGGCTACACCTTC. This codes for CASSQERGRVGYTF.